The rows below give T cell receptor beta chains drawn from one sample of a study of blood T cell repertoires in COVID-19. The repertoire was sequenced with immunoSEQ multiplex PCR; TCRdb's copy has only in-frame clones and lacks some. The profile shows 90,000 or so clones, about 89% of them singletons. The sequenced material came from peripheral blood. The source is a human donor in a cohort sampled during active COVID-19. Both conserved end residues are part of each CDR3. Fields, in order: V gene, J gene, clone size, D gene, CDR3 protein, CDR3 DNA. A D gene is named only where the DNA matches it firmly. The listing skips clone size in some rows; elsewhere it reads once, few, many or a size class.

V gene: TRBV2; J gene: TRBJ1-2; clone size: -; D gene: TRBD1; CDR3 protein: CASSAQGVVPTNYGYTF; CDR3 DNA: TGTGCCAGCAGCGCACAGGGGGTGGTTCCCACTAACTATGGCTACACCTTC
V gene: TRBV6-5; J gene: TRBJ2-5; clone size: -; D gene: -; CDR3 protein: CATRWSGPTGTQYF; CDR3 DNA: TGTGCCACCCGTTGGTCAGGCCCGACAGGGACCCAGTACTTC
V gene: TRBV7-3; J gene: TRBJ2-2; clone size: -; D gene: -; CDR3 protein: CASKSSANTGELFF; CDR3 DNA: TGTGCCAGTAAAAGTTCAGCGAACACCGGGGAGCTGTTTTTT
V gene: TRBV21-1; J gene: TRBJ2-3; clone size: -; D gene: -; CDR3 protein: CASSAMDSSTDTQYF; CDR3 DNA: TGTGCCAGCAGCGCGATGGACAGTAGCACAGATACGCAGTATTTT
V gene: TRBV20-1; J gene: TRBJ2-7; clone size: -; D gene: -; CDR3 protein: CSASNAGLGYEQYF; CDR3 DNA: TGCAGTGCTAGTAATGCGGGACTTGGCTACGAGCAGTACTTC
V gene: TRBV5-8; J gene: TRBJ1-4; clone size: few; D gene: TRBD1; CDR3 protein: CASSSPGQGIKKLFF; CDR3 DNA: TGTGCCAGCAGCTCACCGGGACAGGGGATAAAAAAACTGTTTTTT
V gene: TRBV11-3; J gene: TRBJ2-1; clone size: -; D gene: -; CDR3 protein: CASSFRGSDNEQFF; CDR3 DNA: TGTGCCAGCAGCTTCAGGGGATCTGACAATGAGCAGTTCTTC
V gene: TRBV18; J gene: TRBJ1-1; clone size: -; D gene: TRBD1; CDR3 protein: CASSSTGGTEAFF; CDR3 DNA: TGTGCCAGCTCGTCAACAGGGGGCACTGAAGCTTTCTTT
V gene: TRBV28; J gene: TRBJ1-2; clone size: -; D gene: -; CDR3 protein: CASSNQGPGRHYGYTF; CDR3 DNA: TGTGCCAGCAGTAATCAGGGTCCGGGGAGGCACTATGGCTACACCTTC
V gene: TRBV4-2; J gene: TRBJ1-5; clone size: -; D gene: -; CDR3 protein: CASSQWGGAASNQPQHF; CDR3 DNA: TGTGCCAGCAGCCAGTGGGGGGGGGCGGCCAGCAATCAGCCCCAACATTTT
V gene: TRBV19; J gene: TRBJ1-1; clone size: -; D gene: TRBD1; CDR3 protein: CASSRNRGEAFF; CDR3 DNA: TGTGCCAGTAGTCGTAACAGGGGTGAAGCTTTCTTT
V gene: TRBV15; J gene: TRBJ2-7; clone size: -; D gene: -; CDR3 protein: CATSRDSGTYEQYF; CDR3 DNA: TGTGCCACCAGCAGAGACTCAGGGACCTACGAGCAGTACTTC
V gene: TRBV5-6; J gene: TRBJ1-5; clone size: -; D gene: -; CDR3 protein: CASSLLEGLSNQPQHF; CDR3 DNA: TGTGCCAGCAGCTTATTGGAGGGCTTGAGCAATCAGCCCCAGCATTTT
V gene: TRBV5-5; J gene: TRBJ2-7; clone size: -; D gene: -; CDR3 protein: CASSSHLSSYEQYF; CDR3 DNA: TGTGCCAGCAGCTCCCACCTCAGCTCCTACGAGCAGTACTTC
V gene: TRBV11-2; J gene: TRBJ2-7; clone size: -; D gene: -; CDR3 protein: CASSFSRGASEQYF; CDR3 DNA: TGTGCCAGCAGCTTTAGCAGGGGGGCCTCCGAGCAGTACTTC
V gene: TRBV28; J gene: TRBJ2-2; clone size: -; D gene: TRBD1; CDR3 protein: CASRPSTGPTGELFF; CDR3 DNA: TGTGCCAGCAGACCCTCGACAGGGCCCACCGGGGAGCTGTTTTTT
V gene: TRBV7-9; J gene: TRBJ1-1; clone size: -; D gene: -; CDR3 protein: CASSLELGQLKAFF; CDR3 DNA: TGTGCCAGCAGCTTAGAACTAGGACAGCTGAAAGCTTTCTTT
V gene: TRBV5-1; J gene: TRBJ2-3; clone size: few; D gene: TRBD1; CDR3 protein: CASSLGVQGAGDTQYF; CDR3 DNA: TGCGCCAGCAGCTTGGGTGTTCAGGGGGCCGGTGATACGCAGTATTTT
V gene: TRBV28; J gene: TRBJ2-2; clone size: -; D gene: -; CDR3 protein: CASRGNLGHNTGELFF; CDR3 DNA: TGTGCCAGCAGGGGAAATTTGGGACACAACACCGGGGAGCTGTTTTTT
V gene: TRBV6-5; J gene: TRBJ1-1; clone size: -; D gene: -; CDR3 protein: CASRDIRGTEAFF; CDR3 DNA: TGTGCCAGCAGAGATATCAGGGGCACTGAAGCTTTCTTT
V gene: TRBV19; J gene: TRBJ2-6; clone size: -; D gene: -; CDR3 protein: CASSIGGSGANVLTF; CDR3 DNA: TGTGCCAGTAGTATCGGGGGATCTGGGGCCAACGTCCTGACTTTC
V gene: TRBV30; J gene: TRBJ2-2; clone size: -; D gene: TRBD1; CDR3 protein: CAWSVHRGTGELFF; CDR3 DNA: TGTGCCTGGAGTGTTCACAGGGGGACGGGGGAGCTGTTTTTT
V gene: TRBV5-1; J gene: TRBJ2-5; clone size: -; D gene: TRBD2; CDR3 protein: CASSLGGGPETQYF; CDR3 DNA: TGCGCCAGCAGCTTGGGCGGGGGGCCAGAGACCCAGTACTTC